This TCR beta chain is from a study of CD8 T cells in Susac syndrome. The CDR3 runs 13 residues. Germline CDR1 is SQVTM and CDR2 is ANQGSEA. Trimming left V 5 bases short and J 2 bases short, with 9 bases between. Negative isolation yielded the CD8+ and CD4+ T cells, while FACS enriched the TEMRA cells. The authors reverse transcribed roughly 0.5 to 1 ug RNA with random hexamers. Amplification of TCR beta CDR3 spanned 54 Vbeta and 13 Jbeta via immunoSEQ multiplex PCR. A single record per CDR3 protein comes from TCRdb applying MiXCR to the immunoSEQ multiplex PCR reads. Counted here are under 200,000 distinct CDR3 sequences, 85% to 95% occurring once; the ten biggest clones make up 0.095% to 0.12%.

This chain connects TRBV29-1 to TRBJ2-2, with a tentative D call TRBD1 (5 bases). This TCR was sampled from a human donor in good health. Sample: CD4+ T cells from PBMCs. Here the CDR3 DNA reads TGCAGCGTTCGGACACTCAACACCGGGGAGCTGTTTTTT. This gives the protein CSVRTLNTGELFF.